These T cell receptor beta chains were read from a single sample in a study of shared clonotypes between healthy human individuals. TCRdb keeps only in-frame clones here, not all; method: immunoSEQ multiplex PCR. The repertoire holds more than 550,000 clones, with 72% as singletons. Sequenced sample: memory CD4+ T cells sorted from blood. Source of these receptors: a woman younger than 45 in good health. The CDR3 runs from the conserved cysteine through the conserved F or W. Each record gives: J gene, clone size, V gene, D gene, CDR3 DNA, CDR3 protein. A D gene is named only where the DNA matches it firmly. Not every row has a clone size; where given, it reads once, few, many or a size class.

J: TRBJ2-1
size: many
V: TRBV15
D: TRBD1
DNA: TGTGCCACCAGCAGCCTTTGGACAGGGCAGGGGAATGAGCAGTTCTTC
CDR3: CATSSLWTGQGNEQFF

J: TRBJ1-4
size: -
V: TRBV28
D: TRBD1
DNA: TGTGCCAGCAGGCAACAGGGGGTCGATGAAAAACTGTTTTTT
CDR3: CASRQQGVDEKLFF

J: TRBJ1-2
size: -
V: TRBV4-2
D: -
DNA: TGTGCCAGCAGCCAAGGGACAGAAAACTATGGCTACACCTTC
CDR3: CASSQGTENYGYTF

J: TRBJ2-7
size: -
V: TRBV2
D: TRBD1
DNA: TGTGCCAGCAGTGGAGGGACAGGGTCGCACGAGCAGTACTTC
CDR3: CASSGGTGSHEQYF

J: TRBJ2-1
size: -
V: TRBV15
D: TRBD1
DNA: TGTGCCACCAGCAGAGAAGACAGGGGAGGCGGCAATGAGCAGTTCTTC
CDR3: CATSREDRGGGNEQFF

J: TRBJ1-2
size: -
V: TRBV5-1
D: -
DNA: TGCGCCAGCAGCTTGGTTCAGGGGGGCTACACCTTC
CDR3: CASSLVQGGYTF

J: TRBJ2-1
size: many
V: TRBV5-1
D: TRBD2
DNA: TGCGCCAGCACCCAGACCTTAGCGGGTGACAATGAGCAGTTCTTC
CDR3: CASTQTLAGDNEQFF

J: TRBJ2-3
size: -
V: TRBV6-6
D: -
DNA: TGTGCCAGCAGTTGGGGACTCCTTGAAGATACGCAGTATTTT
CDR3: CASSWGLLEDTQYF

J: TRBJ1-5
size: -
V: TRBV2
D: -
DNA: TGTGCCAGCAGTGAAAATTGGGGGTATCAGCCCCAGCATTTT
CDR3: CASSENWGYQPQHF

J: TRBJ1-1
size: few
V: TRBV7-8
D: -
DNA: TGTGCCAGCAGCTTAGACATCTTCGCGAACACTGAAGCTTTCTTT
CDR3: CASSLDIFANTEAFF

J: TRBJ2-3
size: -
V: TRBV18
D: TRBD2
DNA: TGTGCCAGCTCACCGGTGCGGGAGGTAACAGATACGCAGTATTTT
CDR3: CASSPVREVTDTQYF

J: TRBJ1-2
size: -
V: TRBV7-9
D: TRBD1
DNA: TGTGCCAGCAGCACGACAGGGGGAGGTAGCTATGGCTACACCTTC
CDR3: CASSTTGGGSYGYTF

J: TRBJ2-7
size: -
V: TRBV18
D: -
DNA: TGTGCCAGCTCACGGGACCACTACTACGAGCAGTACTTC
CDR3: CASSRDHYYEQYF

J: TRBJ2-3
size: -
V: TRBV10-3
D: TRBD2
DNA: TGTGCCATCAGGGAAACTAGCGGGAGGCCAGTATCGGATACGCAGTATTTT
CDR3: CAIRETSGRPVSDTQYF

J: TRBJ1-1
size: -
V: TRBV27
D: -
DNA: TGTGCCAGCAGTTTTGTCCCCCCCAGGAACACTGAAGCTTTCTTT
CDR3: CASSFVPPRNTEAFF

J: TRBJ2-4
size: few
V: TRBV28
D: TRBD1
DNA: TGTGCCAGCAGTCCGCCGGGACAGAAGAACATTCAGTACTTC
CDR3: CASSPPGQKNIQYF

J: TRBJ2-3
size: -
V: TRBV10-2
D: -
DNA: TGCGCCAGCAGTGTTGGGCCAGATACGCAGTATTTT
CDR3: CASSVGPDTQYF